Detailed here is one T cell receptor beta chain. Antigen specificity is unknown. The record originates from a study of OX40 agonist ivuxolimab in advanced cancers. Study results and limitations: Some nonresponders likewise displayed low normalized T-cell clonal expansion.

The CDR3 totals 14 residues. V trimming: 5 bases; J trimming: 5 bases; junction bases outside the gene matches: 3. CDR1 is MNHEY and CDR2 is SMNVEV in the germline V gene (reference sequence). Profiled with immunoSEQ multiplex PCR; TCRdb holds only in-frame clones, not every one. Seen here are tens of thousands of clones, about nine tenths observed once, and the top ten hold just under 25%. This sequence originates from an adult with an advanced solid tumor such as melanoma, head and neck, liver or kidney cancer. The sequencing here drew on CD4+ or CD8+ T cells sorted from blood, taken in a trial of the OX40 agonist ivuxolimab. The gene calls are TRBV27 and TRBJ2-7; 13 bases map to TRBD2. DNA for the CDR3: TGTGCCAGCAGTACGGGACTAGCGGGAAACGAGCAGTACTTC. As protein: CASSTGLAGNEQYF.